This TCR beta chain emerged from a study of beta chain features in type 1 diabetes. Study summary: What patients shared with healthy donors was a similar profile of age, gender and cell yields. Study results and limitations: TCRB CDR3s were moderately but significantly shorter in Type 1 diabetes patients in all four CD4+ subsets.

CD45RO/CCR7/CD25/CD127/CD95/CD27 separated CD4+ naive, central memory, regulatory and stem cell-like memory cells by sorting. The CDR3 covers 14 residues. Trimming removed 1 base from V and 3 bases from J, with 10 bases in between. The germline V gene has CDR1 SGHAT and CDR2 FQNNGV. Worth noting for this clone: Its antigen is as yet unknown.

Sequencing targeted expressed TCRB transcripts, as all isolated RNA had been reverse transcribed. Clones were read by immunoSEQ multiplex PCR, and TCRdb kept only the in-frame ones, dropping some. The data contain 95,000 to 150,000 clones, over 15% of them seen just once; the ten biggest clones take up over 2%. Sample: central memory CD4+ T cells from blood. The chain has TRBV11-2 and TRBJ2-7; D ambiguous. The sequence was obtained from a man aged 30 to 39 with type 1 diabetes. Here the CDR3 reads CASSLVEYGYEQYF. The DNA of the CDR3 is TGTGCCAGCAGCTTAGTAGAGTACGGCTACGAGCAGTACTTC.